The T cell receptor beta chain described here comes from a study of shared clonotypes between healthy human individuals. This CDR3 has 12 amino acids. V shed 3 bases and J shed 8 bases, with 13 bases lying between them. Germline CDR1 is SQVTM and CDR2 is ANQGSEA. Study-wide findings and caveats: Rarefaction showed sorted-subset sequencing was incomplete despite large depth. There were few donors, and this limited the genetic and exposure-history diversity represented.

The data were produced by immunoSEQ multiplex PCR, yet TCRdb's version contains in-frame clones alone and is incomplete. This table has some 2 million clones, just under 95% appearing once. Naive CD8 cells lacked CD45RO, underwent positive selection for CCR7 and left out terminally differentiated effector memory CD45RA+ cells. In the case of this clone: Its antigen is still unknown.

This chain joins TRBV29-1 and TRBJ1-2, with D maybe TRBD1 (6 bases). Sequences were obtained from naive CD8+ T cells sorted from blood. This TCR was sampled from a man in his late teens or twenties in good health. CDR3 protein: CSVEGQVMGYTF. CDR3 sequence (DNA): TGCAGCGTTGAGGGACAAGTGATGGGCTACACCTTC.